This T cell receptor beta chain is from a study of CD8+CD57+ T cells in acquired aplastic anemia. Patients who underwent sequencing had shown CD8+CD57+ cell expansion by flow cytometry. All patients were therapy-naive when blood was sampled. Between the trimmed V and J ends, which lost 5 bases and 5 bases, there was a span of 9 bases. Per germline, CDR1 SEHNR and CDR2 FQNEAQ (reference sequence). The CDR3 totals 12 residues. The template used for profiling TCR beta VDJ and CDR3 was genomic DNA. One entry per CDR3 protein, called by TCRdb with MiXCR from the reads. The sample contains approximately 190,000 distinct CDR3 sequences, approximately 48% of which appear only once.

The sample was sorted CD4+, CD8+, or CD8+CD57+ T cells (not recorded which) from PBMCs. The rearrangement links TRBV7-9 to TRBJ1-1; a weak D match, TRBD1 (6 bases). The TCR sequence derives from a human donor with aplastic anemia. CDR3 region: CASSQGQTEAFF. The DNA of the CDR3 is TGTGCCAGCAGCCAAGGACAGACTGAAGCTTTCTTT.